The clone carrying this T cell receptor (beta chain) was detected many times. These data belong to a study of low-dose radiotherapy and immunotherapy resistance in tumors. Study background: The regimen for patients comprised intravenous nivolumab 240 mg every two weeks plus intravenous ipilimumab 1 mg/kg every six weeks. Patients received cyclophosphamide 200 mg/m2 intravenously every two weeks, the day before radiation-immunotherapy.

Time point in this sample: after trial treatment. Treatment indicated: LDRT plus nivolumab, ipilimumab, low-dose cyclophosphamide and aspirin (RACIN trial). Each donor was administered nivolumab, ipilimumab, aspirin, low-dose cyclophosphamide and low-dose radiotherapy. Trimming left V 2 bases short and J 0 bases short, with 9 bases between. This CDR3 spans 15 amino acids. cDNA synthesis used a TRAV/TRBV-specific primer set for both chains. TCR amplification ran approximately 22 PCR cycles using constant-region and V-primer adapter primers. Amplification (by in vitro transcription) was performed on isolated mRNA. One entry per CDR3 protein, called by TCRdb with MiXCR from the reads. In the table there are about 97,000 distinct CDR3 sequences, less than 25% of which are singletons.

V usage is TRBV12-3 or TRBV12-4 and J usage is TRBJ2-3, with D maybe TRBD2 (5 bases). This TCR was recovered from a male donor with prostate cancer. The sequencing used PBMCs, collected after low-dose radiotherapy plus immunotherapy. This CDR3 is CASSLFSGSTDTQYF. The CDR3 coding sequence is TGTGCCAGCAGTTTATTCAGCGGAAGCACAGATACGCAGTATTTT.